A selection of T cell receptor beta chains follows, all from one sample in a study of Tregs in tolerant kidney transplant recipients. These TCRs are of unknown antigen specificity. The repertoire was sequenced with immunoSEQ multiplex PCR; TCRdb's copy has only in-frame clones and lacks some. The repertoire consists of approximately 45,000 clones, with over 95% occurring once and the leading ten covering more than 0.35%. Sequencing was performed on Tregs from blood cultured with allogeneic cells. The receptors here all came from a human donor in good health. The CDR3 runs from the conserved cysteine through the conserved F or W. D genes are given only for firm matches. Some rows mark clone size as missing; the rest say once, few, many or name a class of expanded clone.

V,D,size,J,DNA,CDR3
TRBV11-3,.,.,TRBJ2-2,TGTGCCAGCAGCTTAGATCTAAGAAAGGTAGGGTACAACACCGGGGAGCTGTTTTTT,CASSLDLRKVGYNTGELFF
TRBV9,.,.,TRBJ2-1,TGTGCCAGCAGCTTCGACAGACTCAATGAGCAGTTCTTC,CASSFDRLNEQFF
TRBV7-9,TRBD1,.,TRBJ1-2,TGTGCCAGCAGCTTAGCCACACAGGGGACGGGGACCTTC,CASSLATQGTGTF
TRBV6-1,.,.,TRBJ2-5,TGTGCCAGCAGTGAATCTAGGGCCCAAGAGACCCAGTACTTC,CASSESRAQETQYF
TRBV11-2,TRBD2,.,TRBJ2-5,TGTGCCAGCAGCTCACTAGCGGCTCGAGTGGAGACCCAGTACTTC,CASSSLAARVETQYF
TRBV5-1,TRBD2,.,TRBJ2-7,TGCGCCAGCAGCTTGGGTCTTCTAGCGGCTGGTCCCTACGAGCAGTACTTC,CASSLGLLAAGPYEQYF
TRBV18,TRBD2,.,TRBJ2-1,TGTGCCAGCTCACCCCGGACTAGCGAAAAAAATGAGCAGTTCTTC,CASSPRTSEKNEQFF
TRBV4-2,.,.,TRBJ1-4,TGTGCCAGCAGCTCATCCCTTGGACGTGGTGTAGAAAAACTGTTTTTT,CASSSSLGRGVEKLFF
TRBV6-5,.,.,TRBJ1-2,TGTGCCAGCAGGAAGGGTGGGCTATATGGCTACACCTTC,CASRKGGLYGYTF
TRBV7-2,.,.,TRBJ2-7,TGTGCCAGCAGCGCAGCCTACGAGCAGTACTTC,CASSAAYEQYF
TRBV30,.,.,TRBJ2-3,TGTGCCTGGAGCCCGAGGGATACGCAGTATTTT,CAWSPRDTQYF
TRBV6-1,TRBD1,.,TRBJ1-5,TGTGCCAGCAGTGGAAAAACGGGACAGGGAGTAAATCAGCCCCAGCATTTT,CASSGKTGQGVNQPQHF
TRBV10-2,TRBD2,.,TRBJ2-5,TGCGCCAGCAGTGACCCAGGACTAGCCGGGACCCAGTACTTC,CASSDPGLAGTQYF
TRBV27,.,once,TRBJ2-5,TGTGCCAGCAGTTCGGTGTTGGGCCCAGAGACCCAGTACTTC,CASSSVLGPETQYF
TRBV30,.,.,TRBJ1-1,TGTGCCTGGAGTGTACTGCGGGGGAACACTGAAGCTTTCTTT,CAWSVLRGNTEAFF
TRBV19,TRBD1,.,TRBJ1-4,TGTGCCAGTAGCCGGACAGGGGTTGGGGCAACTAATGAAAAACTGTTTTTT,CASSRTGVGATNEKLFF
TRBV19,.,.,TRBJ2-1,TGTGCCAGTAGTGGCCGGAGGGTCAATGAGCAGTTCTTC,CASSGRRVNEQFF
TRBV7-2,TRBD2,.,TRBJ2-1,TGTGCCAGCAGCTGGGAATTCACTAGCGGGAGGGCCTGGAATGAGCAGTTCTTC,CASSWEFTSGRAWNEQFF
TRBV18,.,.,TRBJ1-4,TGTGCCAGCTCACCCCACAGGGCCGTTAATGAAAAACTGTTTTTT,CASSPHRAVNEKLFF
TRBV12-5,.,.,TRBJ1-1,TGTGCTAGTGGTCCCGGACATTTACTGAACACTGAAGCTTTCTTT,CASGPGHLLNTEAFF
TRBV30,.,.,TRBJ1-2,TGTGCCTGGAGTGTACTTTGGACTGTGCAGAATGGCTACACCTTC,CAWSVLWTVQNGYTF
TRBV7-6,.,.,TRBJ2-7,TGTGCCAGCAGCCTGGCCCCGGAGGGCGAGCAGTACTTC,CASSLAPEGEQYF
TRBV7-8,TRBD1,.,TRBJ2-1,TGTGCCAGCAGCTTAGTATTCGGGACAGGGGTGCATGAGCAGTTCTTC,CASSLVFGTGVHEQFF
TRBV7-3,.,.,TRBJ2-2,TGTGCCAGCAGCTTATCTTCGAACACCGGGGAGCTGTTTTTT,CASSLSSNTGELFF
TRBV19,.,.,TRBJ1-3,TGTGCCAGTAGTATCACCGACAGCTCTGGAAACACCATATATTTT,CASSITDSSGNTIYF
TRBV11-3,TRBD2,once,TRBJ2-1,TGTGCCAGCAGCTGGACTAGCATTAATGAGCAGTTCTTC,CASSWTSINEQFF
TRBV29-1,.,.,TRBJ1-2,TGCAGCGTCCGGAGGCTCGAAGGCTACACCTTC,CSVRRLEGYTF
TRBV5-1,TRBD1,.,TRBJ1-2,TGCGCCAGCAGTTGGACAGGGAACTATGGCTACACCTTC,CASSWTGNYGYTF
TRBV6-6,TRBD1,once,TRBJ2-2,TGTGCCAGCAGCTACAGGGGTACCGGGGAGCTGTTTTTT,CASSYRGTGELFF
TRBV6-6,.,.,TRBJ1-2,TGTGCCAGCAGTTTGACAGGAAACTATGGCTACACCTTC,CASSLTGNYGYTF
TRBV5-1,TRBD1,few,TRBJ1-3,TGCGCCAGCAGCGACGGGACAGGGACGGGAAACACCATATATTTT,CASSDGTGTGNTIYF
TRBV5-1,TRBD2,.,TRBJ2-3,TGCGCCAGCAGCGGAGCGGGACTTAAGCCTAGCACAGATACGCAGTATTTT,CASSGAGLKPSTDTQYF
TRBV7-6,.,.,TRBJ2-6,TGTGCCAGCAGCACCCCGGGGACTGGGGCCAACGTCCTGACTTTC,CASSTPGTGANVLTF
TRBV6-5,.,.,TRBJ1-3,TGTGCCAGCAGTTATTTAAACACCATATATTTT,CASSYLNTIYF
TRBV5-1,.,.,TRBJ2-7,TGCGCCAGCAGAGGCGGTGGCGGAAGAGAGCAGTACTTC,CASRGGGGREQYF
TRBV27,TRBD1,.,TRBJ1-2,TGTGCCAGCAGCCTAGCAAGAATGGGACAGGGGACGTATGGCTACACCTTC,CASSLARMGQGTYGYTF
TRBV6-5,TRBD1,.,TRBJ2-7,TGTGCCAGCAGTTTGACAGGGAAAGCCTACGAGCAGTACTTC,CASSLTGKAYEQYF
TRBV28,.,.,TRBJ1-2,TGTGCCACCTCGTTGGTTAACTATGGCTACACCTTC,CATSLVNYGYTF
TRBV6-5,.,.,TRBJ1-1,TGTGCCAGCAGTGGGCCGGGAGCCGGGAACACTGAAGCTTTCTTT,CASSGPGAGNTEAFF
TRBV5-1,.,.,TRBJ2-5,TGCGCCAGCAGCTCGCGGACAGAAGAGACCCAGTACTTC,CASSSRTEETQYF
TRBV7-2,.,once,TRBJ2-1,TGTGCCAGCAGCTTAGCGCTGTGGGCCGAGCAGTTCTTC,CASSLALWAEQFF
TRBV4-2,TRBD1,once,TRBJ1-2,TGTGCCAGCAGCCAAGGGGGACAGGGGGTTGGCTACACCTTC,CASSQGGQGVGYTF
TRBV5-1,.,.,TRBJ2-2,TGCGCCAGCAGCTCCCAACCCGGGATCGACACCGGGGAGCTGTTTTTT,CASSSQPGIDTGELFF
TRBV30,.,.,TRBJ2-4,TGTGCCTGGAGAGGCGCAGCCGCTCAGGAGGACATTCAGTACTTC,CAWRGAAAQEDIQYF
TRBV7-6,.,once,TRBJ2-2,TGTGCCAGCAGCCCGGCTGGGGGAGGCCCCACCGGGGAGCTGTTTTTT,CASSPAGGGPTGELFF
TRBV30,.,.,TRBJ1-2,TGTGCCTACCACGAAATACAGGGACTCGGTGGCTACACCTTC,CAYHEIQGLGGYTF
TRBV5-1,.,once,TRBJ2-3,TGCGCCAGCAGCTTGGGGACGGGTGATACGCAGTATTTT,CASSLGTGDTQYF
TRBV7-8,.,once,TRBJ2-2,TGTGCCAGCAGCTACCAGCGGGTCGTCACCGGGGAGCTGTTTTTT,CASSYQRVVTGELFF
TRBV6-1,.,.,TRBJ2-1,TGTGCCAGCAGTGAAGGTCAATACAATGAGCAGTTCTTC,CASSEGQYNEQFF
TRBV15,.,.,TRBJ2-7,TGTGCCACCAGCAGAGATGCAGGTTACGAGCAGTACTTC,CATSRDAGYEQYF
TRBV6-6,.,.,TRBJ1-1,TGTGCCAGCAGTCGACTGGGTCTTCAAAACACTGAAGCTTTCTTT,CASSRLGLQNTEAFF
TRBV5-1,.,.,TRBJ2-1,TGCGCCAGCAGCTTCGTTGCGGGTGAGCAGTTCTTC,CASSFVAGEQFF
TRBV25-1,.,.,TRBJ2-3,TGTGCCAGCAGTGAAGGAAGGCAGAAGAGCACAGATACGCAGTATTTT,CASSEGRQKSTDTQYF
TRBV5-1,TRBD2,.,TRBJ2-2,TGCGCCAGCAGCTTAGGGACTAGCGGAGGGCCCGGGGAGCTGTTTTTT,CASSLGTSGGPGELFF
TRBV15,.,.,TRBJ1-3,TGTGCCACCAGCAGAGATCAGGGGCGCTCTGGAAACACCATATATTTT,CATSRDQGRSGNTIYF
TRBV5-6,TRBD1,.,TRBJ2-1,TGTGCCAGCAGGGAGCCGGGACAGGGAGCGAGGGAGCAGTTCTTC,CASREPGQGAREQFF
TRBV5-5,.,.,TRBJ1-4,TGTGCCAGCAGCTCATACCTCCAATATGAAAAACTGTTTTTT,CASSSYLQYEKLFF
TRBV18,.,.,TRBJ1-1,TGTGCCAGCTCACAGGGGATGAACACTGAAGCTTTCTTT,CASSQGMNTEAFF
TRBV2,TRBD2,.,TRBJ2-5,TGTGCCAGCAGCGGACTAGCGGGAGCGACCCAGTACTTC,CASSGLAGATQYF
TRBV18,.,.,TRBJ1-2,TGTGCCAGCTCACCAGGGTACTCGGCATCCGATGGCTACACCTTC,CASSPGYSASDGYTF